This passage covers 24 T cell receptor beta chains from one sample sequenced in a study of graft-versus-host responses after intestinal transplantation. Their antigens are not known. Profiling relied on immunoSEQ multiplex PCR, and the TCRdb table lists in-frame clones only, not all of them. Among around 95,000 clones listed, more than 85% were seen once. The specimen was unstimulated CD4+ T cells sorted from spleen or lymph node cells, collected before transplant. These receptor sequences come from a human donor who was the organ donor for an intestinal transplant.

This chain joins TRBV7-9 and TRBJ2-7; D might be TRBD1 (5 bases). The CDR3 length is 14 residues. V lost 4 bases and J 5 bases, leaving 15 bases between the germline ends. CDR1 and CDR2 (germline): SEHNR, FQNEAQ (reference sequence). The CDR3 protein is CASSWTSGNDEQYF. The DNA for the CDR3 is TGTGCCAGCAGCTGGACCTCAGGGAACGACGAGCAGTACTTC. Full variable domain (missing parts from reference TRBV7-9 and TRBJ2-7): DTGVSQNPRHKITKRGQNVTFRCDPISEHNRLYWYRQTLGQGPEFLTYFQNEAQLEKSRLLSDRFSAERPKGSFSTLEIQRTEQGDSAMYLCASSWTSGNDEQYFGPGTRLTVT.

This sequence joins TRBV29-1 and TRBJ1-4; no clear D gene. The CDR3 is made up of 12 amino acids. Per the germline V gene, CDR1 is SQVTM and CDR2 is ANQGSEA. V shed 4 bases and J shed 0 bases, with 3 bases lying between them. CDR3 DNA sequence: TGCAGCGTTGGCGCAACTAATGAAAAACTGTTTTTT. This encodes CSVGATNEKLFF.

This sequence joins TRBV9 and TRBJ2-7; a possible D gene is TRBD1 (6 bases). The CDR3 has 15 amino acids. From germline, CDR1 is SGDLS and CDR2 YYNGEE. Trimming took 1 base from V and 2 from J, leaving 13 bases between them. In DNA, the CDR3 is TGTGCCAGCAGCGTACTATGGGGGCCAACCTACGAGCAGTACTTC. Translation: CASSVLWGPTYEQYF.

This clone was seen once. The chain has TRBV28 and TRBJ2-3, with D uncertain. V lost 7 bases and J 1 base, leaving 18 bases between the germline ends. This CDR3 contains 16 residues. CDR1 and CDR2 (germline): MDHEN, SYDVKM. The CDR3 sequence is CASTVPYERGTDTQYF. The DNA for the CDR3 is TGTGCCAGCACCGTGCCCTATGAGCGCGGCACAGATACGCAGTATTTT.

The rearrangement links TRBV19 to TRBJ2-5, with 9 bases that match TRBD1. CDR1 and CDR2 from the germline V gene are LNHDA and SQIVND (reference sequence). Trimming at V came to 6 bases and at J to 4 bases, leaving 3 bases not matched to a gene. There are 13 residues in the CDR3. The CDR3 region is CASRGGQGETQYF. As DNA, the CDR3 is TGTGCCAGTAGGGGGGGACAGGGAGAGACCCAGTACTTC.

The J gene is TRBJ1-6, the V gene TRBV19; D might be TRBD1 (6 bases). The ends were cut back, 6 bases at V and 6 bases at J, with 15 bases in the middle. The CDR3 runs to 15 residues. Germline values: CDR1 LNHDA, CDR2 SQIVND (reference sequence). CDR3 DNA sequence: TGTGCCAGTAGCCGACAGGAACTCATTAATTCACCCCTCCACTTT. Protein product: CASSRQELINSPLHF. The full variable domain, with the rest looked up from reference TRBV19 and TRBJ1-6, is DGGITQSPKYLFRKEGQNVTLSCEQNLNHDAMYWYRQDPGQGLRLIYYSQIVNDFQKGDIAEGYSVSREKKESFPLTVTSAQKNPTAFYLCASSRQELINSPLHFGNGTRLTVT.

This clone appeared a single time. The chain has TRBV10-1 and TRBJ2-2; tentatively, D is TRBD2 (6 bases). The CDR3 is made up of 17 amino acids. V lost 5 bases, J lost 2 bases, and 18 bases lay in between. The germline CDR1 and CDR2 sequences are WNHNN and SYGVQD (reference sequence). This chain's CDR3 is CASSITGTWPNTGELFF. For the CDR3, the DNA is TGCGCCAGCAGTATAACCGGGACTTGGCCAAACACCGGGGAGCTGTTTTTT.

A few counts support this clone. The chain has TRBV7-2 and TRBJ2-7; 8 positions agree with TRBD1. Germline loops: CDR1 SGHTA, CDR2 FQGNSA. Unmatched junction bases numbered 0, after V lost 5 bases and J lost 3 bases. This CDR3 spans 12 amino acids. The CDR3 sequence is CASSDRGYEQYF. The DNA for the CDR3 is TGTGCCAGCAGCGACAGGGGCTACGAGCAGTACTTC.

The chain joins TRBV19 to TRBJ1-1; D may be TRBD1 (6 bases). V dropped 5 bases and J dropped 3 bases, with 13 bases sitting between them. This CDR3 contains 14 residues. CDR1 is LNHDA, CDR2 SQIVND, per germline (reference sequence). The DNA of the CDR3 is TGTGCCAGTAGTCACAGGGATCGTGACACTGAAGCTTTCTTT. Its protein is CASSHRDRDTEAFF. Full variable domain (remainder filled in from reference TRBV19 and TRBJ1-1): DGGITQSPKYLFRKEGQNVTLSCEQNLNHDAMYWYRQDPGQGLRLIYYSQIVNDFQKGDIAEGYSVSREKKESFPLTVTSAQKNPTAFYLCASSHRDRDTEAFFGQGTRLTVV.

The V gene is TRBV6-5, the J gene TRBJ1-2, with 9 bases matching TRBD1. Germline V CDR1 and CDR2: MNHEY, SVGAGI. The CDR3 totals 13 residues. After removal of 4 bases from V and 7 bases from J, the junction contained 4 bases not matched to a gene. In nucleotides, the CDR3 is TGTGCCAGCAGTTTTGGACAGGGGAGTGGCTACACCTTC. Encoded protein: CASSFGQGSGYTF.

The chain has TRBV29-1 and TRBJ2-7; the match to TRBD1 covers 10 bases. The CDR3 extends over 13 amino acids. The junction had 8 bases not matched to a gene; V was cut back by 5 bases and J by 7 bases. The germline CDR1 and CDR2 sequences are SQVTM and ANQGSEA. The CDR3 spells CSVPRTGGIEQYF. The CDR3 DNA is TGCAGCGTTCCTCGGACAGGGGGAATAGAGCAGTACTTC.

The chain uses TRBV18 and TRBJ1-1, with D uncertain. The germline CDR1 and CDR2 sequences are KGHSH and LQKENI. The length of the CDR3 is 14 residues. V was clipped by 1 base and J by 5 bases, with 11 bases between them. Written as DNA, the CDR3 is TGTGCCAGCTCACCACTCTTCACGGGGACTGAAGCTTTCTTT. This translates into CASSPLFTGTEAFF.

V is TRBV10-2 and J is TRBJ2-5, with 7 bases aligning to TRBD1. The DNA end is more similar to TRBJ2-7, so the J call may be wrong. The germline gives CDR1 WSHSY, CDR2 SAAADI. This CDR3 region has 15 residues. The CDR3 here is CASSEGTAGTFEQYF. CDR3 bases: TGCGCCAGCAGTGAGGGGACAGCCGGCACCTTCGAGCAGTACTTC.

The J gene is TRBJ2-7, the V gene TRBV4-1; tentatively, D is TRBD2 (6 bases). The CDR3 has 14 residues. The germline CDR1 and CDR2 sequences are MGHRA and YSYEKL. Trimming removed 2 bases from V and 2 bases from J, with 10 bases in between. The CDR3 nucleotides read TGCGCCAGCAGCCAACCGGCGGGGACCTACGAGCAGTACTTC. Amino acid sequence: CASSQPAGTYEQYF.

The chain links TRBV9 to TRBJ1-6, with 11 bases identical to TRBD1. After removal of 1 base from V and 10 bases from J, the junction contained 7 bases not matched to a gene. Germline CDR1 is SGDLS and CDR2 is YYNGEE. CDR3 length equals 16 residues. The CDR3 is CASSVSEGQGGSPLHF. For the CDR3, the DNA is TGTGCCAGCAGCGTAAGTGAGGGACAGGGGGGATCACCCCTCCACTTT. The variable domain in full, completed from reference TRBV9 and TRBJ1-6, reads DSGVTQTPKHLITATGQRVTLRCSPRSGDLSVYWYQQSLDQGLQFLIQYYNGEERAKGNILERFSAQQFPDLHSELNLSSLELGDSALYFCASSVSEGQGGSPLHFGNGTRLTVT.

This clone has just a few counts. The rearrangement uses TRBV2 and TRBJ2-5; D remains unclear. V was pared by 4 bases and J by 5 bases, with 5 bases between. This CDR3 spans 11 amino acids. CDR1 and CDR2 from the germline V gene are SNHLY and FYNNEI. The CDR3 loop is CASSVGETQYF. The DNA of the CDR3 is TGTGCCAGCAGTGTGGGCGAGACCCAGTACTTC.

The CDR3 DNA follows: TGTGCCAGCTCACGGACAGACAATCAGCCCCAGCATTTT. Protein: CASSRTDNQPQHF. The J gene is TRBJ1-5, the V gene TRBV18; tentative D call: TRBD1 (6 bases). CDR3 length: 13 residues. V dropped 4 bases and J dropped 3 bases, with 7 bases sitting between them. From germline, CDR1 is KGHSH and CDR2 LQKENI.

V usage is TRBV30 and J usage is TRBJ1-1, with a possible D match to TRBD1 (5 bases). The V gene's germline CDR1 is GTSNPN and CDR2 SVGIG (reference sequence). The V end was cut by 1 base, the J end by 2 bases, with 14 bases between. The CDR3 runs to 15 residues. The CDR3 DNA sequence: TGTGCCTGGAGTGGTAGTTACAGGAGTAACACTGAAGCTTTCTTT. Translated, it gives CAWSGSYRSNTEAFF.

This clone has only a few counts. The CDR3 DNA sequence: TGTGCCAGCAGCTTAGCCCCGACATATTCCTACGAGCAGTACTTC. It yields the protein CASSLAPTYSYEQYF. J is TRBJ2-7 and V is TRBV11-2, with D uncertain. The CDR3 consists of 15 residues. V was shortened by 1 base and J by 1 base, with 11 bases between the two germline ends. The germline gives CDR1 SGHAT, CDR2 FQNNGV. Full variable domain (missing parts from reference TRBV11-2 and TRBJ2-7): EAGVAQSPRYKIIEKRQSVAFWCNPISGHATLYWYQQILGQGPKLLIQFQNNGVVDDSQLPKDRFSAERLKGVDSTLKIQPAKLEDSAVYLCASSLAPTYSYEQYFGPGTRLTVT.

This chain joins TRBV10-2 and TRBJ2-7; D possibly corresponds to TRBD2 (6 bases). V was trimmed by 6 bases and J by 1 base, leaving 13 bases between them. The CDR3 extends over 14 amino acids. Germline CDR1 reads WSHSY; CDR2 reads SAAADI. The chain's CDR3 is CASRGLGGSYEQYF. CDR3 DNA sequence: TGCGCCAGCAGGGGCCTGGGGGGATCCTACGAGCAGTACTTC.

The CDR3 spells CASSPQDWSSYNEQFF. Written as DNA, the CDR3 is TGTGCCAGCTCACCACAGGACTGGAGCTCCTACAATGAGCAGTTCTTC. This rearrangement joins TRBV18 to TRBJ2-1, with D possibly being TRBD2 (5 bases). There are 16 residues in the CDR3. V lost 1 base and J 0 bases, leaving 10 bases between the germline ends. Germline V gene data show CDR1 as KGHSH and CDR2 as LQKENI. The full variable domain, with the rest looked up from reference TRBV18 and TRBJ2-1, is NAGVMQNPRHLVRRRGQEARLRCSPMKGHSHVYWYRQLPEEGLKFMVYLQKENIIDESGMPKERFSAEFPKEGPSILRIQQVVRGDSAAYFCASSPQDWSSYNEQFFGPGTRLTVL.

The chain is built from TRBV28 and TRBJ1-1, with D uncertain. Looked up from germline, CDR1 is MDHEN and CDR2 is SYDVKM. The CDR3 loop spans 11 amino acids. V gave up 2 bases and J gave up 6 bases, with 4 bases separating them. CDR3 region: CASSLEAEAFF. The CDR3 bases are TGTGCCAGCAGTTTAGAGGCTGAAGCTTTCTTT.

The CDR3 protein is CASSIIFGGTYEQYF. The CDR3 bases are TGTGCCAGTAGTATCATCTTCGGAGGCACCTACGAGCAGTACTTC. The chain uses TRBV19 and TRBJ2-7; D might be TRBD2 (5 bases). The germline CDR1 and CDR2 sequences are LNHDA and SQIVND (reference sequence). Trimming removed 3 bases at V and 2 bases at J, with 14 bases between. The CDR3 is made up of 15 amino acids.

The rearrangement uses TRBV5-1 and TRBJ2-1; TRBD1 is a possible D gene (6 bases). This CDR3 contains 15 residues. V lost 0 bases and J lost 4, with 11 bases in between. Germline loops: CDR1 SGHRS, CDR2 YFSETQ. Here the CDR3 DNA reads TGCGCCAGCAGCTTGGGGACAGCACAGTACAATGAGCAGTTCTTC. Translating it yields CASSLGTAQYNEQFF.